This T cell receptor (beta chain) appears in the sequencing data of a study of regulatory T cells in long-lasting Graves disease. This clonotype appeared a single time. Its antigen is still unknown. Possible read error: a much larger clone is one base away. Whole-study findings and limits: Relative to new patients (under 1,000), persistent patients exhibited greater sharing of public clonotypes (around 3,000).

For TCR beta, libraries came from iRepertoire HTBI primers and Arm-PCR of CDR3 regions. TCRdb reprocessed the multiplex PCR reads with MiXCR, giving one entry per CDR3 protein. The sample has approximately 350,000 distinct CDR3 sequences; approximately 10% are singletons. The germline CDR1 and CDR2 sequences are SQVTM and ANQGSEA. CDR3 length equals 13 residues. V lost 5 bases and J 0 bases, leaving 11 bases between the germline ends. As to time point: newly diagnosed GD, antithyroid drugs for less than 3 months. The authors made the TCR library using RNA they extracted from PBMCs. These data were also filed under a second study, of T cells in Graves' hyperthyroidism and ophthalmopathy. As that study records: Stable disease denoted Graves' hyperthyroidism without ophthalmopathy progression within 18 months. HTBI primers were employed in a first-round RT-PCR of the TCR CDR3. Blood held most thyroid clonotypes expanded above 0.001 frequency.

This TCR was recovered from a woman aged 18 to 35 with Graves disease. Sequences were derived from peripheral blood mononuclear cells (PBMCs), sampled at new diagnosis, from a patient treated with antithyroid drugs. The chain carries TRBV29-1 and TRBJ2-7, with no clear D. The DNA for the CDR3 is TGCAGCGTTACTGGCGCTCGCTCCTACGAGCAGTACTTC. This translates into CSVTGARSYEQYF.